This TCR beta chain was documented in a study of T-cell reconstitution after alpha-beta-depleted transplantation in children. General study points: It was newly produced T cells that mostly accounted for T-cell counts and diversity one year after transplant. Several hundred rapidly expanded clones from non-depleted graft cells reportedly supplied alpha-beta T cells about two months post-transplant.

Comment on this clonotype: No antigen is known for it.

The library targeted TCRbeta and was prepared with unique molecular identifiers. MiXCR, applied by TCRdb to the PCR reads, yields one record per CDR3 protein. The sample shows 500,000 to 750,000 distinct CDR3 sequences, more than 20% of them seen only once. Source: PBMCs, taken before TCRalphabeta/CD19-depleted stem cell transplant. This receptor was identified in a boy younger than two with Wiskott-Aldrich syndrome, due to receive a stem cell transplant.

CDR3 nucleotides: TGCGCCAGCAGCTTACAGGGGGTGTATTCCTACGAGCAGTACTTC. Translated, it gives CASSLQGVYSYEQYF. The gene calls are TRBV5-1 and TRBJ2-7; 8 bases fit TRBD1. This CDR3 region has 15 residues. Germline CDR1 SGHRS, CDR2 YFSETQ. V was clipped by 2 bases and J by 1 base; unmatched bases: 5. Drawing the rest from reference TRBV5-1 and TRBJ2-7, the complete variable domain is KAGVTQTPRYLIKTRGQQVTLSCSPISGHRSVSWYQQTPGQGLQFLFEYFSETQRNKGNFPGRFSGRQFSNSRSEMNVSTLELGDSALYLCASSLQGVYSYEQYFGPGTRLTVT.